This passage covers 18 T cell receptor beta chains from one sample sequenced in a study of CD8+CD57+ T cells in acquired aplastic anemia. It was genomic DNA that served as the template for profiling TCR beta VDJ and CDR3. MiXCR was run by TCRdb on the reads, yielding one entry per CDR3 protein. The sample has about 190,000 distinct CDR3 sequences, approximately 50% seen once; the top ten hold roughly 15%. Specimen: sorted CD4+, CD8+, or CD8+CD57+ T cells (not recorded which) from PBMCs. The origin of the receptors is a human donor in good health, serving as a control.

This clonotype was seen at least ten times. The chain couples TRBV5-5 to TRBJ2-5; 7 nucleotides align to TRBD2. Germline loops: CDR1 SGHKS, CDR2 YYEKEE (reference sequence). Trimming cost V 1 base and J 2 bases; bases outside gene matches: 11. The CDR3 is 17 residues long. The CDR3 sequence: CASSLITRDYLQETQYF. CDR3 coding DNA: TGTGCCAGCAGCTTGATTACCCGGGACTACCTTCAAGAGACCCAGTACTTC.

This clonotype has just a few counts. This sequence joins TRBV27 and TRBJ2-2; the match to TRBD1 covers 7 bases. The CDR3 covers 13 residues. The germline gives CDR1 MNHEY, CDR2 SMNVEV (reference sequence). V trimming: 7 bases; J trimming: 5 bases; junction bases outside the gene matches: 4. The CDR3 protein is CASNTQGTGELFF. CDR3 in DNA: TGTGCCAGCAACACACAGGGGACCGGGGAGCTGTTTTTT.

This clonotype turned up a few times. This chain connects TRBV30 to TRBJ1-2; D unresolved. The CDR3 has 12 amino acids. Germline loops: CDR1 GTSNPN, CDR2 SVGIG (reference sequence). The V end lost 1 base, the J end lost 4 bases, and 7 bases lay between the germline ends. CDR3 sequence (DNA): TGTGCCTGGAGTGGGGAGGGCTATGGCTACACCTTC. Amino acids: CAWSGEGYGYTF.

On this clonotype: A read error may explain this, as a much larger clone is one base away. J is TRBJ1-3 and V is TRBV10-2, with D unclear. Per germline, CDR1 WSHSY and CDR2 SAAADI. The CDR3 runs to 17 residues. CDR3 bases: TGCGCCAGCAGCCCCTCCATTTTAGGAAGTTTTGGAGACACCATATATTTT. It is translated as CASSPSILGSFGDTIYF.

V gene TRBV2 combines with J gene TRBJ1-6; 7 bases line up with TRBD1. This CDR3 comprises 14 residues. CDR1 is SNHLY, CDR2 FYNNEI, per germline. The J segment lost 8 bases and the V segment lost 7 bases, leaving 8 bases of the junction unmatched. CDR3 sequence: CASNQGEFDSPLHF. CDR3 bases: TGTGCCAGCAACCAGGGGGAGTTCGATTCACCCCTCCACTTT.

This clonotype was seen just once. The chain employs TRBV2 and TRBJ1-4; D is uncertain. Deletions cut 0 bases from V and 7 bases from J, with 12 bases between. CDR1 is SNHLY and CDR2 is FYNNEI in the germline V gene. The CDR3 consists of 15 residues. CDR3 protein: CASSEAMEVSEKLFF. DNA for the CDR3: TGTGCCAGCAGTGAAGCGATGGAGGTCAGTGAAAAACTGTTTTTT.

There are many counts of this clonotype. V is TRBV9 and J is TRBJ2-7; 10 bases align to TRBD2. V lost 1 base, J lost 5 bases, and 3 bases stayed unmatched. Germline loops: CDR1 SGDLS, CDR2 YYNGEE. The CDR3 is 14 amino acids. CDR3 nucleotides: TGTGCCAGCAGCGTAACCGGACTAGCGGACGAGCAGTACTTC. Amino acid sequence: CASSVTGLADEQYF.

This rearrangement joins TRBV9 to TRBJ1-5; 10 bases map to TRBD1. The junction had 8 bases not matched to a gene; V was cut back by 0 bases and J by 14 bases. Germline CDR1 is SGDLS and CDR2 is YYNGEE. The CDR3 has 14 residues. The CDR3, as DNA: TGTGCCAGCAGCGTAGCGGGACAGGGGACCTACGAGCATTTT. The encoded protein is CASSVAGQGTYEHF.

The rearrangement links TRBV7-2 to TRBJ1-6; tentative D call: TRBD1 (6 bases). Germline CDR1 and CDR2: SGHTA and FQGNSA. The CDR3 length is 18 residues. V dropped 4 bases and J dropped 4 bases, with 20 bases sitting between them. DNA of the CDR3: TGTGCCAGCAGCTCTTCACAGGGTCAGCAGGGATATAATTCACCCCTCCACTTT. Translating gives CASSSSQGQQGYNSPLHF.

This clonotype was detected ten times or more. The chain carries TRBV15 and TRBJ2-5; the match to TRBD2 covers 9 bases. Germline V CDR1 and CDR2: LNHNV, YYDKDF (reference sequence). This CDR3 is built from 17 residues. The J segment lost 1 base and the V segment lost 3 bases, leaving 9 bases of the junction unmatched. Here the CDR3 reads CATSSGTTSGIQETQYF. DNA of the CDR3: TGTGCCACCAGCAGCGGTACGACTAGCGGAATCCAAGAGACCCAGTACTTC.

With respect to this clonotype: Because it lacks the conserved phenylalanine or tryptophan at the end, this CDR3 is likely a read error. This chain links TRBV10-3 with TRBJ2-7, with 9 bases identical to TRBD2. This CDR3 is 13 amino acids long. J was trimmed by 8 bases and V by 7 bases; bases with no gene match: 9. Germline V gene data show CDR1 as ENHRY and CDR2 as SYGVKD. The CDR3 nucleotides read TGTGCCATCACCGCTAGCGGGGTAGACAAGCAGTACCTC. This encodes CAITASGVDKQYL.

This clonotype was counted a single time. Being one base from a much bigger clone, this may be a read error. The chain is built from TRBV7-4 and TRBJ2-7; D perhaps matches TRBD1 (5 bases). CDR1 is SGHVT and CDR2 is SQSDAQ in the germline V gene. The CDR3 has 12 amino acids. The CDR3 DNA reads TGTGCCGGCAGGGCAATCTCCTACGAGCAGTACTTC. Protein: CAGRAISYEQYF.

This clonotype was counted at least ten times. The chain is built from TRBV20-1 and TRBJ1-1; 7 bases agree with TRBD1. Trimming removed 3 bases from V and 6 bases from J; junction bases left unmatched: 7. The CDR3 has 13 residues. Germline V CDR1 and CDR2: DFQATT, SNEGSKA (reference sequence). For the CDR3, the DNA is TGCAGTGCTAGCCTCCACAGGGGTTCTGAAGCTTTCTTT. It yields the protein CSASLHRGSEAFF.

The rearrangement joins TRBV20-1 to TRBJ1-1; D unclear. Germline V lookup: CDR1 DFQATT, CDR2 SNEGSKA (reference sequence). V lost 0 bases and J 7 bases, leaving 6 bases between the germline ends. This CDR3 has 11 residues. The CDR3 DNA reads TGCAGTGCTAGAGATTTGGGTGAAGCTTTCTTT. Its translation is CSARDLGEAFF.

Worth noting for this clonotype: This may stem from a read error, because a much larger clone lies one nucleotide away. This is likely a read error, given that the CDR3 carries no conserved phenylalanine or tryptophan at its end. The chain carries TRBV28 and TRBJ1-2, with no clear D. CDR3 length: 11 residues. The germline V gene encodes CDR1 MDHEN and CDR2 SYDVKM. V lost 2 bases, J lost 5 bases, and 3 bases lay in between. CDR3 coding DNA: TGTGCCAGCAGTTTAGCGTATGGCTACACCCTC. Translated, it gives CASSLAYGYTL.

This clonotype was seen a handful of times. The V and J genes are TRBV30 and TRBJ1-1, with D unresolved. The CDR3 sequence is 12 residues long. V lost 3 bases and J 8 bases, leaving 13 bases between the germline ends. The germline gives CDR1 GTSNPN, CDR2 SVGIG (reference sequence). The DNA for the CDR3 is TGTGCCTGGAGGGATTATTCGACGGAAGCTTTCTTT. Its protein product is CAWRDYSTEAFF. Drawing the rest from reference TRBV30 and TRBJ1-1, the complete variable domain is SQTIHQWPATLVQPVGSPLSLECTVEGTSNPNLYWYRQAAGRGLQLLFYSVGIGQISSEVPQNLSASRPQDRQFILSSKKLLLSDSGFYLCAWRDYSTEAFFGQGTRLTVV.

This clonotype appeared once. V and J are TRBV19 and TRBJ2-1; unclear D gene. The V gene's germline CDR1 is LNHDA and CDR2 SQIVND (reference sequence). The length of the CDR3 is 11 residues. V was pared by 8 bases and J by 7 bases, with 9 bases between. CDR3 region: CASYDGNEQFF. In DNA, the CDR3 is TGTGCCAGTTACGACGGGAATGAGCAGTTCTTC. Full variable domain (rest looked up from reference TRBV19 and TRBJ2-1): DGGITQSPKYLFRKEGQNVTLSCEQNLNHDAMYWYRQDPGQGLRLIYYSQIVNDFQKGDIAEGYSVSREKKESFPLTVTSAQKNPTAFYLCASYDGNEQFFGPGTRLTVL.

This clonotype was observed once. The rearrangement links TRBV19 to TRBJ1-1; 8 nucleotides match TRBD1. The germline V gene encodes CDR1 LNHDA and CDR2 SQIVND (reference sequence). This CDR3 is built from 13 residues. After removal of 6 bases from V and 0 bases from J, the junction contained 0 bases not matched to a gene. The CDR3 DNA reads as TGTGCCAGTAGGACAGGGGTGAACACTGAAGCTTTCTTT. Translation: CASRTGVNTEAFF.